The 25 T cell receptor beta chains given below trace back to one sample, sequenced in a study of CD8+CD57+ T cells in acquired aplastic anemia. Patients included in sequencing had previously demonstrated CD8+CD57+ cell expansion by flow cytometry. Genomic DNA served as template for TCR beta VDJ and CDR3 profiling. TCRdb used MiXCR to reprocess the reads, holding one entry per CDR3 protein. The top ten clones hold approximately 9.7% of a sample with around 170,000 distinct CDR3 sequences, around half of them seen once. Sequencing input: sorted CD4+, CD8+, or CD8+CD57+ T cells (not recorded which) from PBMCs. All receptors derive from a human donor with aplastic anemia.

In regard to this clonotype: At one boundary the junction diverges from the germline segment, which might be a read error. The V and J genes are TRBV6-1 and TRBJ1-5, with 7 bases identical to TRBD1. The CDR3 totals 16 residues. CDR1 and CDR2 (germline): MNHNS, SASEGT. The CDR3 sequence: CASLPIGGGGKQPQHF. The CDR3 region has the DNA TGTGCCAGCCTTCCCATCGGGGGAGGGGGCAAGCAGCCCCAGCATTTT.

This clonotype showed up many times. This rearrangement joins TRBV5-4 to TRBJ2-5; the D gene is possibly TRBD2 (7 bases). Germline loops: CDR1 SGHNT, CDR2 YYREEE (reference sequence). The CDR3 totals 16 residues. V was clipped by 2 bases and J by 3 bases, with 17 bases between them. The CDR3 DNA is TGTGCCAGCAGCTTCGGACTAGGGGGTATGAAAGAGACCCAGTACTTC. Protein product: CASSFGLGGMKETQYF.

V usage is TRBV2 and J usage is TRBJ1-1; D ambiguous. Trimming removed 5 bases at V and 0 bases at J, with 7 bases between. Germline CDR1 SNHLY, CDR2 FYNNEI. This CDR3 spans 13 amino acids. In DNA form, the CDR3 reads TGTGCCAGCAGTACCGCTATGAACACTGAAGCTTTCTTT. It specifies CASSTAMNTEAFF.

This rearrangement joins TRBV5-4 to TRBJ2-7; 7 bases are a match to TRBD2. The tail of the sequence fits TRBJ2-1 better, so the J call may be wrong. Per germline, CDR1 SGHNT and CDR2 YYREEE (reference sequence). The CDR3 is 17 amino acids. This chain's CDR3 is CASSLGERGGPYNEQFF. DNA of the CDR3: TGTGCCAGCAGCTTAGGGGAGCGGGGAGGCCCCTACAATGAGCAGTTCTTC.

In this sample, this clonotype turned up a few times. The chain couples TRBV10-1 to TRBJ1-6, with D perhaps TRBD1 (6 bases). Per the germline V gene, CDR1 is WNHNN and CDR2 is SYGVQD (reference sequence). Trimming pared 8 bases from V and 17 bases from J, leaving 22 bases between. The CDR3 is 13 residues long. CDR3 amino acids: CASGTRDTGCVHF. The CDR3 nucleotides are TGCGCCAGCGGTACCCGGGACACTGGGTGTGTCCACTTT.

There are many counts of this clonotype. The gene calls are TRBV5-8 and TRBJ1-2, with TRBD1 as a possible D gene (5 bases). Germline V gene lookup returns CDR1 SGHTS and CDR2 YDEGEE. V was trimmed by 2 bases and J by 2 bases, leaving 7 bases between them. This CDR3 has 13 residues. This CDR3 reads CASSFEGNYGYTF. For the CDR3, the DNA is TGTGCCAGCAGCTTTGAGGGGAACTATGGCTACACCTTC.

On this clonotype itself: A read error may account for a junction end that differs from germline. J is TRBJ2-5 and V is TRBV10-3; D perhaps matches TRBD2 (7 bases). In germline, CDR1 is ENHRY, CDR2 SYGVKD. CDR3 length: 13 residues. CDR3 sequence: CAISESGLGGEDF. The DNA of the CDR3 is TGTGCCATCAGTGAGTCCGGACTAGGGGGTGAGGACTTC.

V gene TRBV2 combines with J gene TRBJ2-7, with TRBD2 identical over 8 bases. CDR1 and CDR2 from the germline V gene are SNHLY and FYNNEI. J lost 4 bases, V lost 5 bases, and 10 bases had no gene match. This CDR3 is 15 amino acids long. As DNA, the CDR3 is TGTGCCAGCAGTCCCACGGGACTAGATTTTTACGAGCAGTACTTC. As protein: CASSPTGLDFYEQYF.

This chain uses TRBV11-1 with TRBJ2-2, with 13 bases aligning to TRBD2. The CDR3 consists of 16 residues. CDR1 and CDR2 (germline): SGHAT, FQDESV (reference sequence). The junction had 3 bases not matched to a gene; V was cut back by 4 bases and J by 4 bases. The CDR3 DNA reads as TGTGCCAGCAGCTCCGGGACTAGCGGGGTCACCGGGGAGCTGTTTTTT. Translated: CASSSGTSGVTGELFF.

The chain carries TRBV20-1 and TRBJ2-1; 7 nucleotides match TRBD2. V trimming: 4 bases; J trimming: 4 bases; junction bases outside the gene matches: 7. CDR3 size: 14 residues. From germline, CDR1 is DFQATT and CDR2 SNEGSKA (reference sequence). The CDR3 region is CSAMRPAGYNEQFF. In DNA, the CDR3 is TGCAGTGCTATGCGACCAGCGGGGTACAATGAGCAGTTCTTC.

The rearrangement links TRBV7-2 to TRBJ2-7; 8 nucleotides align to TRBD2. The CDR3 length is 14 residues. Germline V CDR1 and CDR2: SGHTA, FQGNSA. Unmatched junction bases numbered 5, after V lost 5 bases and J lost 2 bases. This CDR3 reads CASSRGGGAYEQYF. The DNA of the CDR3 is TGTGCCAGCAGCCGGGGGGGAGGGGCCTACGAGCAGTACTTC. The variable domain in full, with the rest retrieved from reference TRBV7-2 and TRBJ2-7, is GAGVSQSPSNKVTEKGKDVELRCDPISGHTALYWYRQSLGQGLEFLIYFQGNSAPDKSGLPSDRFSAERTGGSVSTLTIQRTQQEDSAVYLCASSRGGGAYEQYFGPGTRLTVT.

V is TRBV2 and J is TRBJ1-6; D is perhaps TRBD1 (5 bases). The germline V and J ends were trimmed by 3 bases and 9 bases, with 9 bases remaining between them. The CDR3 is 13 residues long. Germline assignment: CDR1 SNHLY and CDR2 FYNNEI. The CDR3 region has the DNA TGTGCCAGCAGTGAGGCTGGGGCTTCACCCCTCCACTTT. As protein: CASSEAGASPLHF.

The rearrangement joins TRBV30 to TRBJ1-5, with 9 bases matching TRBD1. The CDR3 runs to 15 residues. V shed 7 bases, J shed 0 bases, and the junction held 7 bases outside the gene matches. The germline V gene encodes CDR1 GTSNPN and CDR2 SVGIG (reference sequence). The CDR3 DNA sequence: TGTGCCTTGAGGGGACAGGGCCTTAGCAATCAGCCCCAGCATTTT. Translating it yields CALRGQGLSNQPQHF.

The CDR3 DNA reads as TGTGCCAGCAGCTTAGCCAGTACTTGGGCGGACCTTTTTAATGAAAAACTGTTTTTT. Its protein product is CASSLASTWADLFNEKLFF. This chain connects TRBV7-6 to TRBJ1-4, with D hard to call. Germline-derived CDR1 and CDR2 are SGHVS and FNYEAQ. V was pared by 0 bases and J by 4 bases, with 21 bases between. The CDR3 runs to 19 residues.

This clonotype was detected many times. The chain uses TRBV29-1 and TRBJ2-2, with D possibly TRBD2 on 6 matching bases. The germline gives CDR1 SQVTM, CDR2 ANQGSEA. Trimming removed 7 bases at V and 4 bases at J, with 16 bases between. This CDR3 comprises 14 residues. CDR3 in DNA: TGCAGCGGTGGAGGGGTTTGGGGCACCGGGGAGCTGTTTTTT. This codes for CSGGGVWGTGELFF.

This clonotype has more than one count but fewer than ten. The chain joins TRBV19 to TRBJ1-2; 9 nucleotides align to TRBD1. Germline assignment: CDR1 LNHDA and CDR2 SQIVND (reference sequence). V shed 5 bases and J 4 bases; nucleotides not matched to a gene: 20. This CDR3 contains 19 residues. The CDR3 here is CASSSSSSRDRAGGYGYTF. The CDR3 nucleotides are TGTGCCAGTAGTTCTTCCTCGTCCCGGGACAGGGCCGGTGGCTATGGCTACACCTTC.

The rearrangement links TRBV18 to TRBJ1-1; D is unresolved. Per the germline V gene, CDR1 is KGHSH and CDR2 is LQKENI. The CDR3 totals 15 residues. Trimming took off 6 bases at V and 0 bases at J, with 14 bases between the two ends. The CDR3 loop reads CASSSGVSLNTEAFF. The CDR3 coding sequence is TGTGCCAGCTCGTCTGGGGTATCCTTGAACACTGAAGCTTTCTTT.

This clonotype appeared a single time. A much more abundant neighbour one base away suggests this may be a read error. The chain carries TRBV20-1 and TRBJ2-5, with a tentative D call TRBD2 (7 bases). The CDR3 has 15 residues. Germline V CDR1 and CDR2: DFQATT, SNEGSKA (reference sequence). CDR3 in amino acids: CSATRKGGAGETLYF. The CDR3 region has the DNA TGCAGTGCCACACGCAAAGGGGGGGCAGGGGAGACCCTGTACTTC.

The chain uses TRBV6-5 and TRBJ1-4; D is perhaps TRBD1 (5 bases). CDR3 length equals 15 residues. Trimming left V 0 bases short and J 5 bases short, with 10 bases between. In germline, CDR1 is MNHEY, CDR2 SVGAGI. The CDR3 loop is CASSYSSRVNEKLFF. The DNA of the CDR3 is TGTGCCAGCAGTTACTCAAGCAGGGTGAATGAAAAACTGTTTTTT.

This chain joins TRBV29-1 and TRBJ1-2; D not certain. The germline V and J ends were trimmed by 8 bases and 2 bases, with 12 bases remaining between them. CDR1 SQVTM and CDR2 ANQGSEA come from the germline V gene. CDR3 size: 12 residues. The CDR3 reads CSMRHPNYGYTF. In DNA, the CDR3 is TGCAGCATGAGACACCCCAACTATGGCTACACCTTC.

The gene calls are TRBV5-1 and TRBJ1-4; 7 bases line up with TRBD1. Germline loops: CDR1 SGHRS, CDR2 YFSETQ. This CDR3 comprises 14 residues. The V gene end was trimmed by 4 bases and the J gene end by 8 bases; junction bases not matched to a gene: 8. The CDR3 DNA sequence: TGCGCCAGCAGCGGTACAGGGGAGAAAGAAAAACTGTTTTTT. Its translation: CASSGTGEKEKLFF.

To note about this clonotype: This may be a read error: a much more frequent sequence differs by one nucleotide. Since no conserved phenylalanine or tryptophan closes the CDR3, a read error is the likely cause. The rearrangement uses TRBV6-1 and TRBJ1-5; D not resolved. CDR3 length: 15 amino acids. Germline assignment: CDR1 MNHNS and CDR2 SASEGT. V was cut by 1 base and J by 3 bases, with 10 bases left in between. The CDR3: CASSEGLWVNQPQHL. The DNA for the CDR3 is TGTGCCAGCAGTGAAGGACTCTGGGTCAATCAGCCCCAGCATCTT.

The V gene is TRBV19, the J gene TRBJ2-1, with TRBD1 identical over 11 bases. V lost 4 bases, J lost 6 bases, and 5 bases stayed unmatched. CDR1 LNHDA and CDR2 SQIVND come from the germline V gene (reference sequence). The CDR3 sequence is 15 residues long. CDR3 DNA: TGTGCCAGTAGTACGGCCGGGACAGGGGGCAATGAGCAGTTCTTC. Protein: CASSTAGTGGNEQFF. Full variable domain (outside the CDR3, taken from reference TRBV19 and TRBJ2-1): DGGITQSPKYLFRKEGQNVTLSCEQNLNHDAMYWYRQDPGQGLRLIYYSQIVNDFQKGDIAEGYSVSREKKESFPLTVTSAQKNPTAFYLCASSTAGTGGNEQFFGPGTRLTVL.

This clonotype was recorded many times. This chain links TRBV6-4 with TRBJ2-7, with D perhaps TRBD1 or TRBD2 (6 bases each). Trimming removed 0 bases from V and 4 bases from J, with 19 bases in between. In germline, CDR1 is MRHNA, CDR2 SNTAGT. The CDR3 loop spans 17 amino acids. CDR3 region: CASSDSGWGAKIYEQYF. CDR3 sequence (DNA): TGTGCCAGCAGTGACTCGGGTTGGGGGGCCAAGATTTACGAGCAGTACTTC.

V usage is TRBV20-1 and J usage is TRBJ2-7; D is ambiguous. V was cut by 0 bases and J by 12 bases, with 21 bases left in between. Germline V gene data show CDR1 as DFQATT and CDR2 as SNEGSKA (reference sequence). The CDR3 has 14 amino acids. The CDR3 nucleotides read TGCAGTGCTAGAGATAGGCGTCGCTCCTACGATCTGTACTTC. This encodes CSARDRRRSYDLYF.